This T cell receptor beta chain was retrieved from a study of T cells in Graves' hyperthyroidism and ophthalmopathy. This CDR3 region has 15 residues. Germline V gives CDR1 MNHEY, CDR2 SVGEGT. V dropped 7 bases and J dropped 10; count of bases not matched to a gene: 12. TCR beta CDR3 sequences were amplified from RNA transcripts. Carried out on the TCR CDR3, a first-round RT-PCR used the HTBI primer set. TCRdb recomputed calls from the multiplex PCR reads with MiXCR, one row per CDR3 protein. The sample has about 690,000 distinct CDR3 sequences; 17% are singletons. Findings of the study overall: Most expanded thyroid clonotypes above 0.001 recurred in blood.

A few counts support this clonotype. Its specificity is not known. The TCR sequence derives from a man aged 50-60 years with Graves' hyperthyroidism. The chain recombines TRBV6-2 or TRBV6-3 with TRBJ1-6; 8 positions match TRBD1. Sample: blood. The CDR3 DNA reads as TGTGCCAGCACTACACAGGGGGATTTTCAGTCACCCCTCCACTTT. This gives the protein CASTTQGDFQSPLHF.